These T cell receptor beta chains were read from a single sample in a study of spatial heterogeneity in lung cancer. One entry per CDR3 protein, called by TCRdb with MiXCR from the 5' RACE reads. Of some 100,000 distinct CDR3 sequences listed, 3.5% to 5% were seen once; the top ten hold less than 25%. Sequencing used lung tumor tissue, obtained at surgery. The receptors were sampled from a male donor with early-stage non-small cell lung cancer. Each CDR3 is given with its conserved first and last residue. Fields, in order: J gene, D gene, clone size, V gene, CDR3 protein, CDR3 DNA. The D gene is left open where the match is weak. Rows may omit the clone size; those that give it use once, few, many or a size class.

>TRBJ2-2|-|many|TRBV5-6
CASTYGVGTGELFF
TGTGCCAGCACCTACGGGGTGGGCACCGGGGAGCTGTTTTTT
>TRBJ2-3|-|many|TRBV28
CASSSTAATEGDTQYF
TGTGCCAGCAGTTCTACGGCGGCAACCGAAGGGGATACGCAGTATTTT
>TRBJ2-3|-|many|TRBV6-6
CASSSTDRYTDTQYF
TGTGCCAGCAGCTCCACCGACCGATACACAGATACGCAGTATTTT
>TRBJ1-2|-|many|TRBV24-1
CASNPGTPSFSYGYTF
TGTGCCTCCAACCCCGGGACACCCTCCTTCTCCTATGGCTACACCTTC
>TRBJ1-4|-|many|TRBV2
CASSDGDVATNEKLFF
TGTGCCAGCAGTGACGGGGACGTGGCAACTAATGAAAAACTGTTTTTT
>TRBJ1-4|-|many|TRBV4-1
CASRSSRVATNEKLFF
TGCGCCAGCAGAAGCAGCCGAGTCGCAACTAATGAAAAACTGTTTTTT
>TRBJ1-5|TRBD1|many|TRBV19
CASSYGQGAKLPQHF
TGTGCCAGTAGTTACGGACAGGGGGCTAAACTGCCCCAGCATTTT
>TRBJ2-7|-|-|TRBV3-1
CASSRSSYEQYF
TGTGCCAGCAGCCGAAGCTCCTACGAGCAGTACTTC
>TRBJ1-1|-|many|TRBV29-1
CSVTDYSTEAFF
TGCAGCGTTACTGACTACTCTACTGAAGCTTTCTTT
>TRBJ2-7|TRBD2|few|TRBV28
CASSGLAGGELSYEQYF
TGTGCCAGCAGCGGACTAGCGGGAGGGGAACTCTCCTACGAGCAGTACTTC
>TRBJ1-6|TRBD1|-|TRBV11-2
CASSPGTGPYSPLHF
TGTGCCAGCAGCCCCGGGACAGGGCCGTATTCACCCCTCCACTTT
>TRBJ1-6|TRBD1|many|TRBV20-1
CSALRTGNSPLHF
TGCAGTGCCCTTCGGACAGGAAATTCACCCCTCCACTTT
>TRBJ1-2|-|-|TRBV12-3/TRBV12-4
CASSHVGVLSGYTF
TGTGCCAGCAGCCACGTAGGGGTATTGAGTGGCTACACCTTC
>TRBJ2-2|-|many|TRBV20-1
CSASLQFNTGELFF
TGCAGTGCTAGTTTACAGTTTAACACCGGGGAGCTGTTTTTT
>TRBJ2-1|TRBD2|many|TRBV29-1
CSEINWTSGNEQFF
TGCAGCGAAATAAACTGGACTAGCGGAAATGAGCAGTTCTTC
>TRBJ2-2|-|many|TRBV12-3/TRBV12-4
CASSLGVASGTGELFF
TGTGCCAGCAGTTTAGGGGTGGCGTCGGGCACCGGGGAGCTGTTTTTT
>TRBJ2-7|TRBD2|many|TRBV3-1
CASSRAGAEQYF
TGTGCCAGCAGCCGAGCGGGAGCCGAGCAGTACTTC
>TRBJ2-7|TRBD2|-|TRBV5-5
CASSLGLAGGSQYF
TGTGCCAGCAGCTTAGGCCTAGCGGGAGGTTCGCAGTACTTC
>TRBJ2-3|TRBD2|many|TRBV9
CASSPRLAADTQYF
TGTGCCAGCAGCCCCAGACTAGCTGCAGATACGCAGTATTTT
>TRBJ2-5|-|many|TRBV7-2
CASSPYQGRGETQYF
TGTGCCAGCAGCCCCTATCAGGGCCGGGGAGAGACCCAGTACTTC
>TRBJ2-3|TRBD2|many|TRBV6-6
CASNPGLAGADTQYF
TGTGCCAGTAACCCTGGACTAGCGGGAGCAGATACGCAGTATTTT
>TRBJ2-1|-|many|TRBV12-3/TRBV12-4
CASSFWDYQGRSYNEQFF
TGTGCCAGCAGTTTTTGGGACTACCAGGGGAGGTCCTACAATGAGCAGTTCTTC
>TRBJ1-1|-|many|TRBV14
CASSQDYWGAVDTEAFF
TGTGCCAGCAGCCAAGATTACTGGGGCGCGGTGGACACTGAAGCTTTCTTT
>TRBJ2-7|-|many|TRBV14
CASSPTGWEQYF
TGTGCCAGCAGCCCCACGGGGTGGGAGCAGTACTTC
>TRBJ2-7|TRBD1|many|TRBV27
CASSLMGQFYEQYF
TGTGCCAGCAGTTTAATGGGACAGTTCTACGAGCAGTACTTC
>TRBJ1-4|-|many|TRBV21-1
CAPGARDEKLFF
TGTGCCCCAGGTGCCAGAGATGAAAAACTGTTTTTT
>TRBJ2-2|-|many|TRBV10-3
CAISVGTGELFF
TGTGCCATCAGTGTAGGGACCGGGGAGCTGTTTTTT
>TRBJ2-5|-|many|TRBV11-2
CASSFGTYQETQYF
TGTGCCAGCAGCTTCGGGACGTACCAAGAGACCCAGTACTTC
>TRBJ2-1|-|many|TRBV2
CASSEGVWPNNEQFF
TGTGCCAGCAGTGAAGGCGTTTGGCCCAACAATGAGCAGTTCTTC
>TRBJ2-7|-|many|TRBV11-2
CASSFVGTTPYEQYF
TGTGCCAGCAGCTTCGTGGGGACAACACCCTACGAGCAGTACTTC
>TRBJ2-2|-|many|TRBV28
CASSQFGTLYTGELFF
TGTGCCAGCAGCCAATTCGGGACGCTTTACACCGGGGAGCTGTTTTTT
>TRBJ1-4|TRBD1|-|TRBV4-1
CASSHTYRGSREKLFF
TGCGCCAGCAGCCACACCTACAGGGGAAGTCGTGAAAAACTGTTTTTT
>TRBJ2-5|-|many|TRBV24-1
CATSDSGVPNQETQYF
TGTGCCACCAGTGATTCGGGGGTCCCAAACCAAGAGACCCAGTACTTC
>TRBJ1-2|-|many|TRBV12-3/TRBV12-4
CASRGLYGYTF
TGTGCCAGCCGTGGACTCTATGGCTACACCTTC
>TRBJ2-7|-|few|TRBV5-1
CASSLEDAATYEQYF
TGCGCCAGCAGCTTGGAGGACGCGGCCACCTACGAGCAGTACTTC
>TRBJ1-5|TRBD1|many|TRBV30
CAWSSGGDQPQHF
TGTGCCTGGAGTTCAGGGGGCGATCAGCCCCAGCATTTT
>TRBJ1-4|-|many|TRBV20-1
CSASSGAGSEKLFF
TGCAGTGCTAGCTCGGGAGCGGGTAGTGAAAAACTGTTTTTT
>TRBJ2-2|-|many|TRBV2
CATRQETYGELFF
TGTGCCACCCGACAGGAGACTTACGGGGAGCTGTTTTTT
>TRBJ2-3|-|many|TRBV6-5
CASSYSTMASTDTQYF
TGTGCCAGCAGTTACTCGACCATGGCTAGCACAGATACGCAGTATTTT
>TRBJ2-6|-|-|TRBV7-9
CASSWSSISGANVLTF
TGTGCCAGCAGCTGGAGTTCGATCTCTGGGGCCAACGTCCTGACTTTC
>TRBJ2-7|-|-|TRBV5-1
CASSKGQMSFSYEQYF
TGCGCCAGCAGCAAAGGACAGATGTCTTTCTCCTACGAGCAGTACTTC